Sequencing of this TCR beta chain was carried out in a study of identical twins. Note on this clonotype: Its antigen is unidentified.

cDNA carried unique molecular identifiers, and a universal primer site was added by template switching. MiXCR was run by TCRdb on the 5' RACE reads, yielding one entry per CDR3 protein. The sample has around 340,000 distinct CDR3 sequences, approximately 13% seen once. Whole-study findings and limits: The study drew conclusions from cross-sectional statistical analysis, not from following the same donors. Those out-of-frame alpha sequences shared by twins showed an excess of low generation probability. Cord blood beta clonotypes present at high abundance carried fewer insertions; no such pattern appeared in memory repertoires.

Germline lookup yields CDR1 MGHRA and CDR2 YSYEKL. V lost 0 bases and J lost 7; bases outside the gene matches: 7. The CDR3 spans 16 residues. This sample was also put to use in a study of yellow fever vaccine responses in identical twins.

The chain employs TRBV4-1 and TRBJ2-2, with 8 bases fitting TRBD1. This receptor was obtained from a woman under 30 in good health. Sequencing input: CD8+ T cells sorted from blood. The CDR3, as DNA: TGCGCCAGCAGCCAAGAAGGGACAGGATGGAACGGGGAGCTGTTTTTT. As protein: CASSQEGTGWNGELFF.